Included here is one T cell receptor beta chain sequence, with context. The sample originates from a study of blood T cell repertoires in COVID-19. About the study: Spain, Italy and the United States supplied samples that represented acute and convalescent COVID-19. The cDNA or gDNA used as material had been derived from T cells, B-cell-depleted T cells, or PBMCs.

Original processing notes: Estimation of nucleated cell counts relied on the amplification of reference gene primers. The repertoire was sequenced with immunoSEQ multiplex PCR; TCRdb's copy has only in-frame clones and lacks some. V, J and clone size were drawn from that table, and D and trimming were deduced from the DNA. This table has 250,000 to 300,000 clones, 75% to 90% appearing once. From germline, CDR1 is LGHDT and CDR2 YNNKEL (reference sequence). The ends lost 1 base at V and 4 bases at J; junction bases unmatched: 1. CDR3 length: 14 amino acids. The chain recombines TRBV3-1 (or the pseudogene TRBV3-2) with TRBJ1-2, with TRBD1 identical over 9 bases. The clonotype originates from a middle-aged woman who had recovered from COVID-19. What was sequenced was peripheral blood. The chain's CDR3 is CASSQGDRVYGYTF. The CDR3 coding sequence is TGTGCCAGCAGCCAAGGGGACAGGGTCTATGGCTACACCTTC.